These 12 T cell receptor beta chains came from one sample sequenced in a study of cytomegalovirus exposure and HLA in healthy donors. TCRdb's copy holds only in-frame clones and misses some; the assay was immunoSEQ multiplex PCR. The top ten hold more than 2% of the sample, which has 150,000 to 200,000 clones, around nine tenths seen once. Sequenced: PBMCs. The receptor source for this set is a woman aged 18-29 years in good health and CMV-seronegative.

V usage is TRBV18 and J usage is TRBJ1-1, with TRBD1 identical over 7 bases. Germline V CDR1 and CDR2: KGHSH, LQKENI. This CDR3 has 15 residues. V trimming: 3 bases; J trimming: 2 bases; junction bases outside the gene matches: 6. CDR3 protein: CASSPFRGLNTEAFF. CDR3 nucleotides: TGTGCCAGCTCACCCTTCAGGGGGTTAAACACTGAAGCTTTCTTT. Complete variable domain (other parts from reference TRBV18 and TRBJ1-1): NAGVMQNPRHLVRRRGQEARLRCSPMKGHSHVYWYRQLPEEGLKFMVYLQKENIIDESGMPKERFSAEFPKEGPSILRIQQVVRGDSAAYFCASSPFRGLNTEAFFGQGTRLTVV.

V usage is TRBV7-9 and J usage is TRBJ1-2, with D possibly TRBD1 on 6 matching bases. CDR1 is SEHNR, CDR2 FQNEAQ, per germline (reference sequence). Trimming shortened V by 1 base and J by 2 bases, and 17 bases separated the two germline ends. The length of the CDR3 is 17 residues. The DNA of the CDR3 is TGTGCCAGCAGCTTAGGGGGGCTAGGCAGGGTCAACTATGGCTACACCTTC. Protein sequence: CASSLGGLGRVNYGYTF.

The chain has TRBV7-2 and TRBJ2-7, with 7 bases that match TRBD1. Trimming removed 6 bases from V and 5 bases from J; junction bases left unmatched: 7. CDR3 length equals 13 residues. CDR1 and CDR2 from the germline V gene are SGHTA and FQGNSA. The CDR3 DNA reads as TGTGCCAGCAGACGGCAAACAGGGGACGAGCAGTACTTC. Its protein product is CASRRQTGDEQYF.

The chain couples TRBV4-2 to TRBJ1-2; TRBD1 matches at 10 bases. This CDR3 is built from 18 residues. Germline V gene sequence: CDR1 LGHNA, CDR2 YNFKEQ. V lost 4 bases to trimming and J lost 4 bases; unmatched junction nucleotides: 15. The CDR3 loop is CASSRSSSTTGGVYGYTF. The CDR3 nucleotides read TGTGCCAGCAGCCGATCCTCGAGCACGACAGGGGGCGTCTATGGCTACACCTTC.

The chain employs TRBV7-9 and TRBJ1-5, with D perhaps TRBD1 (5 bases). The CDR3 loop spans 14 amino acids. V was cut by 3 bases and J by 3 bases, with 9 bases left in between. The V gene's germline CDR1 is SEHNR and CDR2 FQNEAQ (reference sequence). Here the CDR3 reads CASSLGTDNQPQHF. CDR3 in DNA: TGTGCCAGCAGCTTGGGGACTGACAATCAGCCCCAGCATTTT. Together with reference TRBV7-9 and TRBJ1-5, the CDR3 gives the full variable domain: DTGVSQNPRHKITKRGQNVTFRCDPISEHNRLYWYRQTLGQGPEFLTYFQNEAQLEKSRLLSDRFSAERPKGSFSTLEIQRTEQGDSAMYLCASSLGTDNQPQHFGDGTRLSIL.

V is TRBV6-5 and J is TRBJ2-1, with D perhaps TRBD1 (6 bases). The length of the CDR3 is 16 residues. Trimming left V 2 bases short and J 1 base short, with 12 bases between. The V gene's germline CDR1 is MNHEY and CDR2 SVGAGI. The CDR3 region has the DNA TGTGCCAGCAGTTACAGTGGCAGGGGTTCCTACAATGAGCAGTTCTTC. This encodes CASSYSGRGSYNEQFF.

The chain links TRBV4-3 to TRBJ2-4; TRBD1 is a possible D gene (6 bases). Germline CDR1 reads LGHNA; CDR2 reads YSLEER. The CDR3 is 15 amino acids. Trimming cost V 1 base and J 3 bases, with 10 bases left between them. The CDR3 DNA reads TGCGCCAGCAGCCAAGGGACAGCTCACAAAAACATTCAGTACTTC. Translated: CASSQGTAHKNIQYF.

The V call is TRBV10-3, the J call TRBJ1-4; unclear D gene. Germline-derived CDR1 and CDR2 are ENHRY and SYGVKD. This CDR3 has 15 residues. Deletions cut 0 bases from V and 5 bases from J, with 10 bases between. CDR3 protein: CAISESAGSNEKLFF. DNA for the CDR3: TGTGCCATCAGTGAGTCGGCAGGAAGCAATGAAAAACTGTTTTTT.

This chain joins TRBV5-4 and TRBJ1-1, with D hard to call. Deletions cut 7 bases from V and 0 bases from J, with 25 bases between. In germline, CDR1 is SGHNT, CDR2 YYREEE (reference sequence). The CDR3 covers 18 residues. The CDR3 reads CASRPVDRRDFMNTEAFF. The CDR3 DNA is TGTGCCAGCCGTCCTGTCGATAGAAGAGATTTCATGAACACTGAAGCTTTCTTT.

V usage is TRBV5-4 and J usage is TRBJ2-3, with D possibly matching TRBD2 (7 bases). V dropped 4 bases and J dropped 3 bases, with 15 bases sitting between them. The CDR3 spans 15 residues. The germline CDR1 and CDR2 sequences are SGHNT and YYREEE (reference sequence). In nucleotides, the CDR3 is TGTGCCAGCAGCCGAAGAGGGGGGGCAACAGATACGCAGTATTTT. Amino acid sequence: CASSRRGGATDTQYF.

The J gene is TRBJ1-2, the V gene TRBV15; no reliable D call. The CDR3 is made up of 14 amino acids. V was clipped by 4 bases and J by 7 bases, with 16 bases between them. CDR1 LNHNV and CDR2 YYDKDF come from the germline V gene (reference sequence). In DNA, the CDR3 is TGTGCCACCAGCACCCGTTCGGTCAGGCGTGGCTACACCTTC. Translation: CATSTRSVRRGYTF. Full variable domain (outside the CDR3, taken from reference TRBV15 and TRBJ1-2): DAMVIQNPRYQVTQFGKPVTLSCSQTLNHNVMYWYQQKSSQAPKLLFHYYDKDFNNEADTPDNFQSRRPNTSFCFLDIRSPGLGDTAMYLCATSTRSVRRGYTFGSGTRLTVV.

This clone was detected only once. The gene calls are TRBV27 and TRBJ2-3; 8 bases align to TRBD2. The V gene's germline CDR1 is MNHEY and CDR2 SMNVEV (reference sequence). After removal of 1 base from V and 2 bases from J, the junction contained 11 bases not matched to a gene. The CDR3 sequence is 18 residues long. CDR3 sequence: CASSLYGAGEGDTDTQYF. The CDR3 bases are TGTGCCAGCAGTTTATACGGAGCGGGAGAGGGAGACACAGATACGCAGTATTTT.